The T cell receptor (beta chain) under discussion was sequenced for a study of blood T cell repertoires in COVID-19. In the study overall: The analysed material was cDNA or gDNA that came from T cells, B-cell-depleted T cells, or PBMCs.

Original processing methods: Amplification of reference gene primers was used by the study to estimate nucleated cell counts. Measured with immunoSEQ multiplex PCR; TCRdb has only the in-frame clones, and not every one. D and trimming come from the DNA, and the V and J calls and clone size come from that table. The table records fewer than 250,000 clones, roughly 90% of them present only once. CDR1 is LNHDA, CDR2 SQIVND, per germline (reference sequence). V was trimmed by 2 bases and J by 5 bases, leaving 16 bases between them. The CDR3 spans 17 residues. Living in about two dozen US areas, the participants were between about 18 and 100 years of age. Exposed enrollees encountered a COVID-19 case at some point within 2 weeks before study entry.

This chain connects TRBV19 to TRBJ1-6; D may be TRBD1 (6 bases). Sample: PBMCs or T cells enriched from blood (not recorded which). This clonotype was obtained from a man between 25 and 39 years old who had been exposed to COVID-19. The CDR3 DNA reads TGTGCCAGTAGTATATACGCGGGGGCCGCCGATAATTCACCCCTCCACTTT. Amino acids: CASSIYAGAADNSPLHF.